One sample yielded the 12 T cell receptor beta chains listed below, sequenced in a study of cytomegalovirus exposure and HLA in healthy donors. The PCR contained 60 Vbeta and 13 Jbeta primers. The assay was immunoSEQ multiplex PCR, and TCRdb's table has in-frame clones only and misses some. The data show around 190,000 clones, about four fifths seen once. Specimen: PBMCs. Receptor source: a middle-aged man in good health and CMV-seropositive.

The chain uses TRBV6-5 and TRBJ1-2, with D hard to call. CDR1 is MNHEY, CDR2 SVGAGI, per germline. V gave up 4 bases and J gave up 2 bases, with 14 bases separating them. This CDR3 contains 15 residues. The CDR3 is CASSSTPEANYGYTF. The CDR3 nucleotides are TGTGCCAGCAGTTCCACCCCGGAGGCCAACTATGGCTACACCTTC.

This sequence joins TRBV7-2 and TRBJ2-1, with 10 positions matching TRBD2. V was pared by 3 bases and J by 9 bases, with 17 bases of the junction left unmatched. Germline V gene lookup returns CDR1 SGHTA and CDR2 FQGNSA. The CDR3 has 18 residues. CDR3 residues: CASSLGPKREGRGSEQFF. DNA of the CDR3: TGTGCCAGCAGCTTGGGGCCGAAGCGGGAGGGCCGGGGGAGTGAGCAGTTCTTC.

The J gene is TRBJ1-4, the V gene TRBV19; D ambiguous. The V gene lost 9 bases and the J gene lost 10 bases, with 24 bases spanning the gap. The CDR3 runs 15 residues. CDR1 and CDR2 from the germline V gene are LNHDA and SQIVND (reference sequence). The CDR3 loop is CASRPSGLLLGKLFF. CDR3 sequence (DNA): TGTGCCAGCCGACCGTCCGGACTCCTCTTGGGAAAACTGTTTTTT.

The CDR3 region has the DNA TGTGCCAGCTCACCACTGGAGGGAGGGGACACTGAAGCTTTCTTT. Its protein product is CASSPLEGGDTEAFF. The V call is TRBV18, the J call TRBJ1-1; a possible D gene is TRBD1 (5 bases). Trimming shortened V by 1 base and J by 3 bases, and 12 bases separated the two germline ends. The CDR3 runs to 15 residues. Germline assignment: CDR1 KGHSH and CDR2 LQKENI.

This sequence joins TRBV5-6 and TRBJ2-6; tentative D call: TRBD1 (5 bases). Trimming shortened V by 4 bases and J by 0 bases, and 17 bases separated the two germline ends. CDR3 size: 18 residues. CDR1 and CDR2 from the germline V gene are SGHDT and YYEEEE. CDR3 amino acids: CASSAGSVLDSGANVLTF. CDR3 nucleotides: TGTGCCAGCAGCGCAGGGTCAGTGTTAGACTCTGGGGCCAACGTCCTGACTTTC.

This clone came up once. The V and J genes are TRBV4-3 and TRBJ2-5, with 8 bases identical to TRBD1. CDR3 size: 16 residues. V lost 1 base and J lost 2; bases outside the gene matches: 6. Germline V gives CDR1 LGHNA, CDR2 YSLEER. CDR3 DNA: TGCGCCAGCAGCCAAGCCCGGGACAGGCGGCAAGAGACCCAGTACTTC. Protein product: CASSQARDRRQETQYF.

V and J are TRBV18 and TRBJ2-2, with a possible D match to TRBD2 (8 bases). Germline lookup yields CDR1 KGHSH and CDR2 LQKENI. The CDR3 spans 17 residues. Trimming cost V 3 bases and J 5 bases, with 19 bases left between them. The CDR3 loop is CASSPLRTSRGTGELFF. The CDR3 nucleotides are TGTGCCAGCTCACCGCTCCGGACTAGCAGGGGGACCGGGGAGCTGTTTTTT.

The V gene is TRBV6-1, the J gene TRBJ2-2, with 10 bases fitting TRBD2. The CDR3 is 15 amino acids. Per germline, CDR1 MNHNS and CDR2 SASEGT. V lost 2 bases, J lost 5 bases, and 2 bases stayed unmatched. The CDR3 protein is CASSELLAGTGELFF. The CDR3 DNA sequence: TGTGCCAGCAGTGAATTACTAGCGGGGACCGGGGAGCTGTTTTTT.

V gene TRBV6-1 combines with J gene TRBJ1-2; D is uncertain. The germline V and J ends were trimmed by 1 base and 9 bases, with 9 bases remaining between them. The germline gives CDR1 MNHNS, CDR2 SASEGT. The CDR3 consists of 12 residues. The CDR3 DNA follows: TGTGCCAGCAGTGAAGGGCCGGGGAGCTACACCTTC. This encodes CASSEGPGSYTF.

This chain links TRBV4-1 with TRBJ1-2; D uncertain. In germline, CDR1 is MGHRA, CDR2 YSYEKL. The length of the CDR3 is 16 residues. Trimming removed 1 base at V and 5 bases at J, with 17 bases between. Here the CDR3 reads CASSQGPRTVIYGYTF. The CDR3 bases are TGCGCCAGCAGCCAAGGACCCCGGACTGTGATATATGGCTACACCTTC.

This clone was detected a few times. The gene calls are TRBV5-1 and TRBJ2-1; possibly TRBD2 for D (7 bases). CDR1 is SGHRS, CDR2 YFSETQ, per germline. The CDR3 runs to 15 residues. Deletions cut 5 bases from V and 3 bases from J, with 15 bases between. CDR3 loop: CASRGGEGVYNEQFF. The CDR3 bases are TGCGCCAGCAGGGGGGGGGAGGGGGTCTACAATGAGCAGTTCTTC.

The gene calls are TRBV18 and TRBJ1-5; 7 bases match TRBD1. The CDR3 is 14 residues long. From germline, CDR1 is KGHSH and CDR2 LQKENI. V was pared by 4 bases and J by 7 bases, with 7 bases of the junction left unmatched. The CDR3 DNA is TGTGCCAGCTCACAACAGGACAGGAACCAGCCCCAGCATTTT. Protein sequence: CASSQQDRNQPQHF.